Listed below are T cell receptor beta chains from one sample, sequenced in a study of blood T cell repertoires in COVID-19. Assay: immunoSEQ multiplex PCR; the TCRdb copy retains only in-frame clones and omits some. The table records approximately 230,000 clones, about 85% of them present only once. Material for sequencing was peripheral blood. The receptors originated from a man between 18 and 35 years old with active or convalescent COVID-19. Both conserved end residues are part of each CDR3. A D gene is named only where the DNA matches it firmly. Clone size is not always given. Where it is, it says once, few, many or a class for expanded clones.

v_call: TRBV9; j_call: TRBJ1-2; clone_size: NA; d_call: NA; cdr3_aa: CASSVARGYGYTF; cdr3_nt: TGTGCCAGCAGCGTCGCCAGGGGCTATGGCTACACCTTC
v_call: TRBV3-1/TRBV3-2; j_call: TRBJ1-5; clone_size: NA; d_call: TRBD1; cdr3_aa: CASSRGQGGNQPQHF; cdr3_nt: TGTGCCAGCAGCCGGGGACAGGGGGGAAATCAGCCCCAGCATTTT
v_call: TRBV30; j_call: TRBJ1-3; clone_size: NA; d_call: NA; cdr3_aa: CAWTSGRGTTGNTIYF; cdr3_nt: TGTGCCTGGACATCGGGCCGGGGGACTACCGGAAACACCATATATTTT
v_call: TRBV15; j_call: TRBJ2-6; clone_size: NA; d_call: TRBD1; cdr3_aa: CATSRGYFSGQNSGANVLTF; cdr3_nt: TGTGCCACCAGCAGAGGTTACTTCTCGGGACAGAACTCTGGGGCCAACGTCCTGACTTTC
v_call: TRBV2; j_call: TRBJ2-1; clone_size: NA; d_call: TRBD2; cdr3_aa: CASRPTSGGRGEQFF; cdr3_nt: TGTGCCAGCAGACCGACTAGCGGGGGCCGCGGTGAGCAGTTCTTC
v_call: TRBV9; j_call: TRBJ2-2; clone_size: NA; d_call: NA; cdr3_aa: CASSVRQEVTGELFF; cdr3_nt: TGTGCCAGCAGCGTAAGGCAGGAAGTCACCGGGGAGCTGTTTTTT
v_call: TRBV18; j_call: TRBJ1-4; clone_size: NA; d_call: NA; cdr3_aa: CASSLYRDYNEKLFF; cdr3_nt: TGTGCCAGCTCGCTTTACAGGGACTATAATGAAAAACTGTTTTTT
v_call: TRBV4-2; j_call: TRBJ1-6; clone_size: NA; d_call: NA; cdr3_aa: CASSHPGNSPLHF; cdr3_nt: TGTGCCAGCAGCCATCCGGGGAATTCACCCCTCCACTTT
v_call: TRBV27; j_call: TRBJ1-5; clone_size: once; d_call: NA; cdr3_aa: CASSLFPPLGGMDSNQPQHF; cdr3_nt: TGTGCCAGCAGTTTATTCCCTCCCTTGGGGGGAATGGATAGCAATCAGCCCCAGCATTTT
v_call: TRBV28; j_call: TRBJ1-2; clone_size: NA; d_call: NA; cdr3_aa: CASTSTSRYGYTF; cdr3_nt: TGTGCCAGCACCTCGACATCGCGCTATGGCTACACCTTC
v_call: TRBV12-5; j_call: TRBJ2-7; clone_size: NA; d_call: NA; cdr3_aa: CASGLETGRQYF; cdr3_nt: TGTGCTAGTGGTTTGGAAACAGGGAGGCAGTACTTC
v_call: TRBV7-2; j_call: TRBJ1-2; clone_size: NA; d_call: TRBD1; cdr3_aa: CASSLGGQDYGYTF; cdr3_nt: TGTGCCAGCAGCTTAGGGGGACAGGACTATGGCTACACCTTC
v_call: TRBV13; j_call: TRBJ1-2; clone_size: NA; d_call: NA; cdr3_aa: CASSLGDRSYGYTF; cdr3_nt: TGTGCCAGCAGCTTAGGGGACAGATCGTATGGCTACACCTTC
v_call: TRBV15; j_call: TRBJ2-7; clone_size: NA; d_call: NA; cdr3_aa: CATSRDRIGHEYF; cdr3_nt: TGTGCCACCAGCAGAGATAGAATCGGACACGAGTACTTC
v_call: TRBV21-1; j_call: TRBJ2-7; clone_size: few; d_call: NA; cdr3_aa: CASSKPWTSGGYEQYF; cdr3_nt: TGTGCCAGCAGCAAACCCTGGACTAGCGGGGGTTACGAGCAGTACTTC
v_call: TRBV18; j_call: TRBJ1-2; clone_size: NA; d_call: NA; cdr3_aa: CASSPLPGGYTF; cdr3_nt: TGTGCCAGCTCACCACTTCCGGGAGGCTACACCTTC
v_call: TRBV5-1; j_call: TRBJ1-2; clone_size: NA; d_call: NA; cdr3_aa: CASSLGQGNYGYTF; cdr3_nt: TGCGCCAGCAGCTTGGGGCAGGGTAACTATGGCTACACCTTC
v_call: TRBV28; j_call: TRBJ1-4; clone_size: NA; d_call: NA; cdr3_aa: CASTLSLQGNEKLFF; cdr3_nt: TGTGCCAGCACACTCAGCTTACAGGGTAATGAAAAACTGTTTTTT
v_call: TRBV6-5; j_call: TRBJ1-1; clone_size: NA; d_call: NA; cdr3_aa: CASAHSGNTEAFF; cdr3_nt: TGTGCCAGCGCTCATAGTGGGAACACTGAAGCTTTCTTT
v_call: TRBV15; j_call: TRBJ1-5; clone_size: NA; d_call: NA; cdr3_aa: CATSRAGGNQPQHF; cdr3_nt: TGTGCCACCAGCAGGGCAGGGGGCAATCAGCCCCAGCATTTT
v_call: TRBV6-5; j_call: TRBJ1-5; clone_size: NA; d_call: TRBD1; cdr3_aa: CASSPSGQGGQPQHF; cdr3_nt: TGTGCCAGCAGTCCTTCGGGACAGGGCGGGCAGCCCCAGCATTTT
v_call: TRBV18; j_call: TRBJ2-1; clone_size: NA; d_call: NA; cdr3_aa: CASSRGERVEQFF; cdr3_nt: TGTGCCAGCTCACGCGGAGAGCGGGTTGAGCAGTTCTTC
v_call: TRBV5-6; j_call: TRBJ1-1; clone_size: NA; d_call: TRBD1; cdr3_aa: CASSPSQTGGAFF; cdr3_nt: TGTGCCAGCAGCCCATCCCAGACAGGGGGAGCTTTCTTT
v_call: TRBV5-1; j_call: TRBJ1-5; clone_size: NA; d_call: NA; cdr3_aa: CASSFSPSGSNQPQHF; cdr3_nt: TGCGCCAGCAGCTTCTCCCCCTCAGGTTCCAATCAGCCCCAGCATTTT
v_call: TRBV5-1; j_call: TRBJ2-1; clone_size: NA; d_call: NA; cdr3_aa: CASSSSGLYEQFF; cdr3_nt: TGCGCCAGCAGCTCGTCAGGGTTGTATGAGCAGTTCTTC
v_call: TRBV5-1; j_call: TRBJ2-7; clone_size: NA; d_call: NA; cdr3_aa: CASSRDGPSYEQYF; cdr3_nt: TGCGCCAGCAGCCGCGATGGTCCTTCCTACGAGCAGTACTTC
v_call: TRBV4-3; j_call: TRBJ1-3; clone_size: NA; d_call: TRBD1; cdr3_aa: CASSRDSWGNTIYF; cdr3_nt: TGCGCCAGCAGCCGGGACAGTTGGGGAAACACCATATATTTT
v_call: TRBV28; j_call: TRBJ1-2; clone_size: NA; d_call: NA; cdr3_aa: CASTRPGANYGYTF; cdr3_nt: TGTGCCAGCACCCGTCCCGGAGCTAACTATGGCTACACCTTC
v_call: TRBV28; j_call: TRBJ1-2; clone_size: few; d_call: TRBD1; cdr3_aa: CASTGTAYGYTF; cdr3_nt: TGTGCCAGCACCGGGACAGCCTATGGCTACACCTTC
v_call: TRBV5-1; j_call: TRBJ2-7; clone_size: NA; d_call: TRBD2; cdr3_aa: CASSPGTSGPYEQYF; cdr3_nt: TGCGCCAGCAGCCCCGGGACTAGCGGGCCCTACGAGCAGTACTTC
v_call: TRBV19; j_call: TRBJ2-7; clone_size: NA; d_call: NA; cdr3_aa: CASSSTGFVAYEQYF; cdr3_nt: TGTGCCAGTAGTTCGACTGGATTTGTGGCCTACGAGCAGTACTTC
v_call: TRBV28; j_call: TRBJ2-5; clone_size: NA; d_call: TRBD1; cdr3_aa: CASRSDRGRRETQYF; cdr3_nt: TGTGCCAGCAGGTCAGACAGGGGGCGGAGGGAGACCCAGTACTTC
v_call: TRBV24-1; j_call: TRBJ2-6; clone_size: once; d_call: TRBD2; cdr3_aa: CATSGLADSGANVLTF; cdr3_nt: TGTGCCACCAGTGGACTAGCGGATTCCGGGGCCAACGTCCTGACTTTC
v_call: TRBV27; j_call: TRBJ1-2; clone_size: NA; d_call: NA; cdr3_aa: CASSLGRSYGYTF; cdr3_nt: TGTGCCAGCAGTTTAGGTCGGAGCTATGGCTACACCTTC
v_call: TRBV10-3; j_call: TRBJ2-5; clone_size: NA; d_call: TRBD2; cdr3_aa: CAISGLAEQETQYF; cdr3_nt: TGTGCCATCAGTGGACTAGCGGAGCAAGAGACCCAGTACTTC
v_call: TRBV7-9; j_call: TRBJ1-1; clone_size: NA; d_call: NA; cdr3_aa: CASRRAGITEAFF; cdr3_nt: TGTGCCAGCAGAAGAGCCGGGATCACTGAAGCTTTCTTT
v_call: TRBV28; j_call: TRBJ2-3; clone_size: NA; d_call: TRBD1; cdr3_aa: CASSFTQGATDTQYF; cdr3_nt: TGTGCCAGCAGTTTTACACAGGGGGCGACAGATACGCAGTATTTT
v_call: TRBV18; j_call: TRBJ1-1; clone_size: NA; d_call: TRBD1; cdr3_aa: CASSPSLQGTAEAFF; cdr3_nt: TGTGCCAGCTCACCATCCTTACAGGGGACCGCTGAAGCTTTCTTT
v_call: TRBV28; j_call: TRBJ1-2; clone_size: NA; d_call: NA; cdr3_aa: CASSLLGAGYTF; cdr3_nt: TGTGCCAGCAGTTTACTGGGGGCAGGCTACACCTTC
v_call: TRBV19; j_call: TRBJ2-1; clone_size: NA; d_call: TRBD2; cdr3_aa: CASNPGGVSYNEQFF; cdr3_nt: TGTGCCAGTAATCCGGGGGGAGTCTCCTACAATGAGCAGTTCTTC